This T cell receptor beta chain was found in a study of blood T cell repertoires in COVID-19 (dated by TCRdb to the early 2020s). In the study overall: Samples from collaborators originated in the United States, Italy and Spain and spanned both the acute and convalescent phases of COVID-19. The prospective study material was composed of cDNA or gDNA derived from T cells, B-cell-depleted T cells, or PBMCs. Deeply sampled blood TCRbeta repertoires from subjects exposed to, actively infected with, or recovered from COVID-19 were included in the dataset. The repertoires were made available in a free public database intended to serve as a resource for research on the immune response to SARS-CoV-2. Samples came from the ongoing ImmuneRACE study (first 160 participants) plus 1,254 subjects from 6 global collaborators. Nearly every sample came with metadata listing a de-identified subject ID, COVID-19 status, age in years and sex. HLA class I and class II types, where available, came from metadata supplied by the sample provider rather than from assay-based typing.

Findings and caveats that apply to the study as a whole: Clinical and demographic metadata were provided uncurated, with the amount varying by source and participant.

The cysteine opens and the phenylalanine closes a CDR3 of 13 amino acids. Just CDR3 DNA is preserved here, 39 bases in frame from base 1. In the germline V gene (reference sequence), CDR1 corresponds to WNHNN and CDR2 to SYGVQD. The junction shows trimming of 2 bases on V and 4 bases on J, plus 9 bases between the germline ends. TCRbeta CDR3 regions were amplified from genomic DNA using the immunoSEQ Assay, a bias-controlled multiplex PCR. Per the authors' processing: The number of nucleated cells in each sample was estimated from the amplification of reference gene primers within the assay. To quantify the absolute abundance of each unique TCRbeta CDR3 rearrangement, sequence reads were collapsed and filtered. For each sample, productive Simpson clonality was calculated as the square root of Simpson's diversity index over productive rearrangements. Imported from immuneACCESS, the table was reduced by TCRdb to in-frame sequences with V and J called. These copies leave out some clones; in studies compared against another copy, an unresolved V gene accounts for under half, and the cause of the remainder is not known. The DNA was the basis for D and trimming; V, J and clone size are from that table. The sample profile shows 20,000 to 25,000 clones; 75% to 95% of them were found once. The ten largest clones add up to over 15% of the sample.

The sample holds a few counts of this clone. No antigen is known for it. No base qualities exist here, and no much larger clone lies one base off it. The collaborating institutions used their own protocols to collect whole blood in K2EDTA tubes. For TCRbeta analysis, collaborators shipped samples in one of three forms: frozen whole blood, isolated PBMCs, or DNA extracted from either of those sample types. The sequence was obtained from a human donor in a cohort sampled during active COVID-19. Sequencing was carried out using peripheral blood. The chain uses TRBV10-1 and TRBJ2-7, with TRBD2 perhaps the D gene, on 6 matching bases. The CDR3 sequence is CASSEPGVYEQYF. The nucleotide sequence is TGCGCCAGCAGTGAGCCGGGGGTATACGAGCAGTACTTC.